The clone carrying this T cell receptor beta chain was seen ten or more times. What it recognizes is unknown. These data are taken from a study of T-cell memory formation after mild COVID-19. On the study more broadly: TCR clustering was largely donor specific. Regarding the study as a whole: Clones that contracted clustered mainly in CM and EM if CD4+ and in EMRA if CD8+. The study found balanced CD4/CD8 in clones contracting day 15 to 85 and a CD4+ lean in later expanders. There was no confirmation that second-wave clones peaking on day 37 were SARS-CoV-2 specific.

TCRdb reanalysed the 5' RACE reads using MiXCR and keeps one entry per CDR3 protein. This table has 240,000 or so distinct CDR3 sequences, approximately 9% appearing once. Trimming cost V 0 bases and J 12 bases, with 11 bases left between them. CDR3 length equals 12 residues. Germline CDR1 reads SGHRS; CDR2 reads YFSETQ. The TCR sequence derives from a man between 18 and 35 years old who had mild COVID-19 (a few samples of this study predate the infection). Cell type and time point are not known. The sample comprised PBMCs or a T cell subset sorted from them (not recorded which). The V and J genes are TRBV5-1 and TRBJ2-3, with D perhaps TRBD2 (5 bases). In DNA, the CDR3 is TGCGCCAGCAGCTTGGTCCACGGGGTACAGTATTTT. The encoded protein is CASSLVHGVQYF. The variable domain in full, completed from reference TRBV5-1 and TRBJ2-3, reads KAGVTQTPRYLIKTRGQQVTLSCSPISGHRSVSWYQQTPGQGLQFLFEYFSETQRNKGNFPGRFSGRQFSNSRSEMNVSTLELGDSALYLCASSLVHGVQYFGPGTRLTVL.